The 27 T cell receptor beta chains in this list originate from one sample, sequenced in a study of CD8 T cells in Susac syndrome. RNA was extracted with the RNeasy kit, and a quantity of about 0.45 to 1 ug was reverse transcribed using random hexamers. TCRdb called the immunoSEQ multiplex PCR reads again in MiXCR, with one record for every CDR3 protein. The top ten hold approximately 0.12% of the sample, which has about 160,000 distinct CDR3 sequences, 90% to 97% seen once. Sequencing was performed on CD4+ T cells from PBMCs. These receptors all come from a human donor with Susac syndrome.

This clonotype occurred a few times. The V call is TRBV6-5, the J call TRBJ1-2; D possibly corresponds to TRBD1 (5 bases). The CDR3 runs to 13 residues. V was clipped by 5 bases and J by 2 bases, with 9 bases between them. The germline gives CDR1 MNHEY, CDR2 SVGAGI. CDR3 residues: CASSRGGNYGYTF. The CDR3 DNA is TGTGCCAGCAGTAGGGGCGGAAACTATGGCTACACCTTC.

J is TRBJ1-2 and V is TRBV9; maybe TRBD1 (6 bases). The CDR3 is 15 amino acids. V was shortened by 3 bases and J by 3 bases, with 15 bases between the two germline ends. The V gene's germline CDR1 is SGDLS and CDR2 YYNGEE. The CDR3 bases are TGTGCCAGCAGCGCCGCCCCGCACAGGGACTATGGCTACACCTTC. This gives the protein CASSAAPHRDYGYTF.

The chain carries TRBV28 and TRBJ1-3, with D possibly matching TRBD1 (5 bases). The CDR3 sequence is 16 residues long. CDR1 is MDHEN and CDR2 is SYDVKM in the germline V gene. Deletions cut 6 bases from V and 8 bases from J, with 23 bases between. The CDR3 sequence is CASSPGGTATRDTIYF. As DNA, the CDR3 is TGTGCCAGCAGCCCCGGAGGGACGGCGACAAGGGACACCATATATTTT.

V is TRBV30 and J is TRBJ2-4, with a possible D match to TRBD2 (6 bases). Germline lookup yields CDR1 GTSNPN and CDR2 SVGIG (reference sequence). V was cut by 3 bases and J by 4 bases, with 10 bases left in between. The CDR3 is made up of 13 amino acids. CDR3 sequence: CAWRPGGKNIQYF. CDR3 in DNA: TGTGCCTGGAGGCCCGGGGGAAAAAACATTCAGTACTTC.

The genes are TRBV5-1 and TRBJ2-1; 7 bases are shared with TRBD2. In germline, CDR1 is SGHRS, CDR2 YFSETQ. V lost 5 bases and J lost 6; bases outside the gene matches: 8. The CDR3 consists of 14 residues. CDR3 DNA: TGCGCCAGCAGTCGACCGGGGAGGGTCAATGAGCAGTTCTTC. Encoded protein: CASSRPGRVNEQFF.

The gene calls are TRBV12-3 or TRBV12-4 and TRBJ2-1; 9 nucleotides line up with TRBD1. V lost 4 bases, J lost 14 bases, and 3 bases stayed unmatched. The CDR3 runs to 11 residues. The CDR3 loop is CASSSGTGKFF. The CDR3 bases are TGTGCCAGCAGTTCCGGGACAGGGAAGTTCTTC.

In nucleotides, the CDR3 is TGTGCCAGCAGCCAAGAAGGAAATAGGGCTGAAGCTTTCTTT. Its protein product is CASSQEGNRAEAFF. The V and J genes are TRBV3-1 and TRBJ1-1; no definite D call. The CDR3 is 14 amino acids. V lost 0 bases to trimming and J lost 6 bases, with 11 bases between them. Germline CDR1 LGHDT, CDR2 YNNKEL (reference sequence).

This sequence joins TRBV5-6 and TRBJ2-7; 7 positions agree with TRBD2. The V gene's germline CDR1 is SGHDT and CDR2 YYEEEE. V shed 0 bases, J shed 6 bases, and the junction held 12 bases outside the gene matches. This CDR3 has 16 residues. CDR3 coding DNA: TGTGCCAGCAGCTTGGTTGCAGCGGGGCTTTTTTGCGAGCAGTACGTC. Its translation is CASSLVAAGLFCEQYV.

This chain joins TRBV7-8 and TRBJ2-5; a weak D match, TRBD2 (6 bases). Germline-derived CDR1 and CDR2 are SGHVS and FQNEAQ. V lost 5 bases and J 7 bases, leaving 14 bases between the germline ends. The CDR3 extends over 13 amino acids. In DNA form, the CDR3 reads TGTGCCAGCAGCCGCGGGGAGTTCGGGACCCAGTACTTC. The encoded protein is CASSRGEFGTQYF.

The rearrangement joins TRBV29-1 to TRBJ2-2; D is perhaps TRBD1 (6 bases). V lost 7 bases and J lost 4, with 10 bases in between. Per germline, CDR1 SQVTM and CDR2 ANQGSEA. The CDR3 contains 12 residues. The chain's CDR3 is CSADRGTGELFF. As DNA, the CDR3 is TGCAGCGCGGACAGAGGCACCGGGGAGCTGTTTTTT.

This rearrangement joins TRBV20-1 to TRBJ2-1; D is perhaps TRBD2 (6 bases). The germline CDR1 and CDR2 sequences are DFQATT and SNEGSKA (reference sequence). V was shortened by 6 bases and J by 0 bases, with 15 bases between the two germline ends. CDR3 length: 15 amino acids. The CDR3 reads CSALRLESSYNEQFF. The CDR3, as DNA: TGCAGTGCCCTAAGACTAGAGAGCTCCTACAATGAGCAGTTCTTC.

V and J are TRBV5-1 and TRBJ2-4; D may be TRBD1 (6 bases). Trimming removed 5 bases from V and 7 bases from J, with 13 bases in between. Germline V gene data show CDR1 as SGHRS and CDR2 as YFSETQ. There are 13 residues in the CDR3. The CDR3 coding sequence is TGCGCCAGCAGGGGGACAACCGCTAACATTCAGTACTTC. Translation gives CASRGTTANIQYF.

The chain carries TRBV29-1 and TRBJ2-1, with D maybe TRBD2 (5 bases). The germline gives CDR1 SQVTM, CDR2 ANQGSEA. V lost 5 bases to trimming and J lost 6 bases, with 20 bases between them. This CDR3 has 15 residues. The DNA of the CDR3 is TGCAGCGTTCCCCCACTCGAACTAGGCCCCAATGAGCAGTTCTTC. This gives the protein CSVPPLELGPNEQFF.

J is TRBJ2-3 and V is TRBV7-9, with 9 positions matching TRBD1. The CDR3 extends over 14 amino acids. With V trimmed by 5 bases and J by 4 bases, 4 bases remained unmatched. Germline CDR1 reads SEHNR; CDR2 reads FQNEAQ (reference sequence). CDR3 sequence reads: CASSPRTGADTQYF. The CDR3 bases are TGTGCCAGCAGCCCCCGGACAGGGGCAGATACGCAGTATTTT. The variable domain in full, with the rest retrieved from reference TRBV7-9 and TRBJ2-3, is DTGVSQNPRHKITKRGQNVTFRCDPISEHNRLYWYRQTLGQGPEFLTYFQNEAQLEKSRLLSDRFSAERPKGSFSTLEIQRTEQGDSAMYLCASSPRTGADTQYFGPGTRLTVL.

The chain employs TRBV6-4 and TRBJ2-5, with 9 bases that match TRBD2. Germline V gene sequence: CDR1 MRHNA, CDR2 SNTAGT. The CDR3 extends over 16 amino acids. Unmatched junction bases numbered 13, after V lost 7 bases and J lost 4 bases. This CDR3 is CASTPSRASGAETQYF. The CDR3, as DNA: TGTGCCAGCACACCCTCGAGGGCTAGCGGGGCAGAGACCCAGTACTTC.

The chain employs TRBV9 and TRBJ1-2, with D possibly being TRBD1 (5 bases). Germline V CDR1 and CDR2: SGDLS, YYNGEE. Deletions cut 3 bases from V and 8 bases from J, with 17 bases between. The CDR3 runs to 14 residues. This CDR3 is CASSATRSGDGYTF. The CDR3 DNA reads TGTGCCAGCAGCGCGACGCGGTCGGGGGACGGCTACACCTTC.

This chain joins TRBV20-1 and TRBJ2-7; D is perhaps TRBD2 (5 bases). Germline loops: CDR1 DFQATT, CDR2 SNEGSKA (reference sequence). The CDR3 runs to 10 residues. V lost 1 base to trimming and J lost 7 bases, with 5 bases between them. As DNA, the CDR3 is TGCAGTGCTAGAGCGGGGGAGCAGTACTTC. It encodes CSARAGEQYF.

V gene TRBV20-1 combines with J gene TRBJ2-3; possible D gene TRBD2, 6 bases. The V gene lost 6 bases and the J gene lost 1 base, with 14 bases spanning the gap. CDR1 is DFQATT, CDR2 SNEGSKA, per germline (reference sequence). The CDR3 is 14 amino acids. The CDR3 region has the DNA TGCAGTGCCCTTCCGGGAGTAGGCACAGATACGCAGTATTTT. This encodes CSALPGVGTDTQYF.

V usage is TRBV27 and J usage is TRBJ1-1; 9 nucleotides line up with TRBD1. CDR3 length: 14 residues. Germline V gene lookup returns CDR1 MNHEY and CDR2 SMNVEV (reference sequence). J was trimmed by 2 bases and V by 8 bases; bases with no gene match: 6. CDR3: CASGDRDSNTEAFF. In DNA, the CDR3 is TGTGCCAGCGGGGACAGGGACTCTAACACTGAAGCTTTCTTT.

This chain uses TRBV15 with TRBJ1-4; no clear D. This CDR3 comprises 18 residues. The germline V and J ends were trimmed by 4 bases and 0 bases, with 18 bases remaining between them. Germline V gene lookup returns CDR1 LNHNV and CDR2 YYDKDF (reference sequence). The chain's CDR3 is CATSIQTREGATNEKLFF. CDR3 nucleotide sequence: TGTGCCACCAGCATCCAAACTCGGGAGGGAGCAACTAATGAAAAACTGTTTTTT. Looking up the rest from reference TRBV15 and TRBJ1-4 gives the full variable domain: DAMVIQNPRYQVTQFGKPVTLSCSQTLNHNVMYWYQQKSSQAPKLLFHYYDKDFNNEADTPDNFQSRRPNTSFCFLDIRSPGLGDTAMYLCATSIQTREGATNEKLFFGSGTQLSVL.

The chain employs TRBV18 and TRBJ2-5; a possible D gene is TRBD1 (5 bases). The CDR3 is 14 amino acids. Between the trimmed V and J ends, which lost 2 bases and 2 bases, there was a span of 9 bases. The germline V gene has CDR1 KGHSH and CDR2 LQKENI. CDR3 in amino acids: CASSPRQKQETQYF. CDR3 bases: TGTGCCAGCTCACCAAGACAGAAACAAGAGACCCAGTACTTC.

V is TRBV3-1 and J is TRBJ2-7; the D is unclear. This CDR3 comprises 14 residues. Trimming removed 0 bases at V and 7 bases at J, with 13 bases between. Germline CDR1 reads LGHDT; CDR2 reads YNNKEL (reference sequence). CDR3 DNA: TGTGCCAGCAGCCAAGATCTTGTCCTGATGGAGCAGTACTTC. This gives the protein CASSQDLVLMEQYF.

This chain links TRBV3-1 with TRBJ1-6; TRBD1 matches 9 bases. V lost 5 bases to trimming and J lost 6 bases; unmatched junction nucleotides: 2. This CDR3 spans 14 amino acids. Germline loops: CDR1 LGHDT, CDR2 YNNKEL (reference sequence). CDR3 bases: TGTGCCAGCAGCACGGGACAGGGTAATTCACCCCTCCACTTT. This encodes CASSTGQGNSPLHF.

This clonotype was observed once. The rearrangement joins TRBV6-2 or TRBV6-3 to TRBJ2-7, with TRBD1 matching over 7 bases. The CDR3 loop spans 15 amino acids. CDR1 is MNHEY, CDR2 SVGEGT, per germline. J gave up 0 bases and V 2 bases, and 4 bases lay outside the gene matches. The CDR3 reads CASSYTGTVSYEQYF. Written as DNA, the CDR3 is TGTGCCAGCAGTTACACCGGGACAGTCTCCTACGAGCAGTACTTC.

The rearrangement links TRBV29-1 to TRBJ2-3; perhaps TRBD1 as D (6 bases). CDR3 length: 14 residues. V lost 4 bases and J lost 8, with 19 bases in between. The germline CDR1 and CDR2 sequences are SQVTM and ANQGSEA. CDR3 region: CSVADSQPVGTQYF. Here the CDR3 DNA reads TGCAGCGTTGCGGACAGCCAACCAGTTGGTACGCAGTATTTT.

The rearrangement joins TRBV4-2 to TRBJ2-3; D tentatively fits TRBD1 or TRBD2 (6 bases each). The CDR3 runs 18 residues. The V gene's germline CDR1 is LGHNA and CDR2 YNFKEQ. Between the trimmed V and J ends, which lost 8 bases and 0 bases, there was a span of 24 bases. The CDR3 sequence: CASSLTGGADPSTDTQYF. In DNA form, the CDR3 reads TGTGCCAGCTCGTTGACCGGGGGCGCTGACCCTAGCACAGATACGCAGTATTTT.

The rearrangement links TRBV7-2 to TRBJ2-5; 9 positions match TRBD1. This CDR3 region has 15 residues. Unmatched junction bases numbered 7, after V lost 3 bases and J lost 5 bases. Germline CDR1 SGHTA, CDR2 FQGNSA. The CDR3: CASSFDRGSRETQYF. The CDR3 DNA is TGTGCCAGCAGCTTCGACAGGGGGTCTAGGGAGACCCAGTACTTC.